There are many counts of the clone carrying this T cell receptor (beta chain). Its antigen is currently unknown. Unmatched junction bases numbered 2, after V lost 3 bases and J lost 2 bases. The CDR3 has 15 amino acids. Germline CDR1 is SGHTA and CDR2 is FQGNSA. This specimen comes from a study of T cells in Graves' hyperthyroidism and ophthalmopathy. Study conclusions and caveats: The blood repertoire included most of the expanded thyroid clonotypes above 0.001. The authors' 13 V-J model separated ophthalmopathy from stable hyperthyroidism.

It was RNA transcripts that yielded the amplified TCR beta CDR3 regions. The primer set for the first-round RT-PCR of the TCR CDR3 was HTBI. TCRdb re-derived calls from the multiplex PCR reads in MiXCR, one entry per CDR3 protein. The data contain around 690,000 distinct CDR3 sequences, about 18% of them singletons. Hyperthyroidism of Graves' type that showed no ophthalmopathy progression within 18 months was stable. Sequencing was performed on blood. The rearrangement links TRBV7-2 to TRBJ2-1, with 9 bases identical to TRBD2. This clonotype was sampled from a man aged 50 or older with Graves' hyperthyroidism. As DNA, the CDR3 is TGTGCCAGCAGCTTGCGGGAGGGAACCTACAATGAGCAGTTCTTC. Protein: CASSLREGTYNEQFF.